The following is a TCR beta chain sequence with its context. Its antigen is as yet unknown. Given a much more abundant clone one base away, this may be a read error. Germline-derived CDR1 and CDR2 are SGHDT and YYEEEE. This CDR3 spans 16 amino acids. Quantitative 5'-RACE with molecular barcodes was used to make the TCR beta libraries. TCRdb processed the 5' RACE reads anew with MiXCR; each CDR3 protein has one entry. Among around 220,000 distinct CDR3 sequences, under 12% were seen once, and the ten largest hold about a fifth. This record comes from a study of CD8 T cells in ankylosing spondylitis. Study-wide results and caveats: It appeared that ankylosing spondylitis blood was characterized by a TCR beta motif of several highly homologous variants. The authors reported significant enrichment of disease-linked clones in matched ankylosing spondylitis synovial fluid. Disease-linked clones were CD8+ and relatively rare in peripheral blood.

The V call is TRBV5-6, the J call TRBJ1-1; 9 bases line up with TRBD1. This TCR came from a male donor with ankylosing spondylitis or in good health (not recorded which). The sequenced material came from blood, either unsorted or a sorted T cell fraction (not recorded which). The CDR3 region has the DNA TGTACCAGCAGCCCCTCAACAGGGGGCTTCGGAACTGAAGCTTTCTTT. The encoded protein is CTSSPSTGGFGTEAFF.